This T cell receptor beta chain was recovered during a study of blood T cell repertoires in COVID-19. Across the whole study: In each case, the material was cDNA or gDNA derived from T cells, B-cell-depleted T cells, or PBMCs.

Germline CDR1 is SGDLS and CDR2 is YYNGEE. Germline trimming cut 3 bases from V and 9 bases from J; bases unmatched to any gene: 9. The CDR3 is 14 residues long. As handled by the study authors: Counts of nucleated cells, estimated from reference gene primer amplification, were obtained. Here immunoSEQ multiplex PCR was the method, and the copy in TCRdb shows in-frame clones only, minus some. V and J calls and clone size are as listed in that table; D and trimming were resolved from the DNA. The data hold 200,000 to 250,000 clones, with about 80% observed a single time. Material: peripheral blood. J is TRBJ2-1 and V is TRBV9, with TRBD2 matching over 7 bases. The sequence derives from a woman in her sixties with acute or convalescent COVID-19. In DNA, the CDR3 is TGTGCCAGCAGCGCCTCACCCGGGGGGTCTGAGCAGTTCTTC. Its translation is CASSASPGGSEQFF.